The 29 T cell receptor beta chains below were found in one sample sequenced in a study of OX40 agonist ivuxolimab in advanced cancers. Libraries were prepared by immunoSEQ multiplex PCR; TCRdb keeps only in-frame clonotypes and omits some of them. The top ten clones hold just over 0.75% of a sample with 50,000 to 65,000 clones, roughly 85% of them seen once. The sample in question was CD4+ or CD8+ T cells sorted from blood, obtained in a trial of the OX40 agonist ivuxolimab. These receptors all come from an adult with an advanced solid tumor such as melanoma, head and neck, liver or kidney cancer.

CDR3 DNA: TGTGCCAGCAGCGTAGCTACAGGCACTGAAGCTTTCTTT. It is translated as CASSVATGTEAFF. The rearrangement links TRBV9 to TRBJ1-1; weak D call: TRBD1 (5 bases). Germline lookup yields CDR1 SGDLS and CDR2 YYNGEE. Trimming removed 0 bases at V and 4 bases at J, with 7 bases between. The length of the CDR3 is 13 residues.

V and J are TRBV15 and TRBJ2-3; 7 bases are shared with TRBD2. Germline V lookup: CDR1 LNHNV, CDR2 YYDKDF (reference sequence). This CDR3 comprises 15 residues. V lost 2 bases, J lost 6 bases, and 8 bases stayed unmatched. The CDR3 DNA sequence: TGTGCCACCAGCAGAACTAGCGCCCCAGGGGATACGCAGTATTTT. Protein sequence: CATSRTSAPGDTQYF.

V is TRBV6-5 and J is TRBJ1-1; 10 nucleotides align to TRBD1. The junction had 6 bases not matched to a gene; V was cut back by 6 bases and J by 5 bases. CDR1 and CDR2 (germline): MNHEY, SVGAGI. This CDR3 is 14 amino acids long. In nucleotides, the CDR3 is TGTGCCAGCAGATTCCGGGACAGGGGAACTGAAGCTTTCTTT. It specifies CASRFRDRGTEAFF.

V is TRBV6-1 and J is TRBJ2-3; D is uncertain. The germline V gene encodes CDR1 MNHNS and CDR2 SASEGT. The CDR3 extends over 13 amino acids. The V gene lost 2 bases and the J gene lost 4 bases, with 7 bases spanning the gap. CDR3 sequence reads: CASSESSSDTQYF. The DNA for the CDR3 is TGTGCCAGCAGTGAATCTAGTTCAGATACGCAGTATTTT.

The chain recombines TRBV7-8 with TRBJ1-1, with D maybe TRBD1 (6 bases). Trimming pared 5 bases from V and 0 bases from J, leaving 13 bases between. In germline, CDR1 is SGHVS, CDR2 FQNEAQ. The CDR3 consists of 15 residues. CDR3 in DNA: TGTGCCAGCAGCCCCAGAGGACAGATGAACACTGAAGCTTTCTTT. Translated, it gives CASSPRGQMNTEAFF.

The chain recombines TRBV5-4 with TRBJ2-7, with D unclear. This CDR3 has 13 residues. The germline V gene has CDR1 SGHNT and CDR2 YYREEE (reference sequence). Deletions cut 3 bases from V and 0 bases from J, with 7 bases between. The CDR3 DNA reads TGTGCCAGCAGCTACCCCCCCTCCTACGAGCAGTACTTC. This sequence encodes CASSYPPSYEQYF.

The chain recombines TRBV28 with TRBJ2-1, with TRBD2 matching over 10 bases. Losses at the gene ends were 2 bases for V and 6 bases for J; bases not matched to a gene: 4. Per the germline V gene, CDR1 is MDHEN and CDR2 is SYDVKM. This CDR3 region has 15 residues. CDR3 DNA: TGTGCCAGCAGTTTAGTTCCTAGCGGGAGCAATGAGCAGTTCTTC. Translating it yields CASSLVPSGSNEQFF.

The chain combines TRBV30 with TRBJ2-5; D remains ambiguous. The CDR3 runs 11 residues. Deletions cut 3 bases from V and 5 bases from J, with 7 bases between. Germline CDR1 and CDR2: GTSNPN and SVGIG (reference sequence). DNA of the CDR3: TGTGCCTGGAGCCTCCCCGAGACCCAGTACTTC. Translated, it gives CAWSLPETQYF.

The V call is TRBV2, the J call TRBJ1-1; D not certain. The CDR3 spans 14 residues. With 7 bases removed from V and 1 base from J, the gap between germline ends came to 13 bases. CDR1 is SNHLY, CDR2 FYNNEI, per germline. The CDR3 reads CASTERQGNTEAFF. The CDR3 coding sequence is TGTGCCAGCACCGAACGCCAAGGGAACACTGAAGCTTTCTTT.

The chain is built from TRBV4-1 and TRBJ2-3, with TRBD2 identical over 11 bases. CDR1 is MGHRA and CDR2 is YSYEKL in the germline V gene. The CDR3 covers 17 residues. The J segment lost 2 bases and the V segment lost 4 bases, leaving 8 bases of the junction unmatched. The CDR3, as DNA: TGCGCCAGCAGCCTCACCGGGACTAGCGGAATCACAGATACGCAGTATTTT. This encodes CASSLTGTSGITDTQYF.

This sequence joins TRBV6-6 and TRBJ2-7; D uncertain. This CDR3 spans 14 amino acids. CDR1 MNHNY and CDR2 SVGAGI come from the germline V gene (reference sequence). With 5 bases removed from V and 0 bases from J, the gap between germline ends came to 11 bases. CDR3 coding DNA: TGTGCCAGCAGTCCAACAACGATCTCCTACGAGCAGTACTTC. Protein: CASSPTTISYEQYF.

The chain employs TRBV2 and TRBJ2-1; D tentatively fits TRBD1 or TRBD2 (5 bases each). CDR1 and CDR2 from the germline V gene are SNHLY and FYNNEI. V gave up 3 bases and J gave up 1 base, with 10 bases separating them. The CDR3 contains 15 residues. The CDR3 region is CASSDIGGSYNEQFF. CDR3 DNA sequence: TGTGCCAGCAGTGATATTGGGGGATCCTACAATGAGCAGTTCTTC.

The rearrangement joins TRBV19 to TRBJ1-5; D is possibly TRBD1 (5 bases). The CDR3 is made up of 16 amino acids. V dropped 5 bases and J dropped 5 bases, with 19 bases sitting between them. Germline CDR1 and CDR2: LNHDA and SQIVND (reference sequence). The DNA for the CDR3 is TGTGCCAGTAGTCCCGCCCCAGGGATCCCCTATCAGCCCCAGCATTTT. It is translated as CASSPAPGIPYQPQHF.

The chain joins TRBV11-2 to TRBJ2-3, with 8 bases lining up with TRBD1. The length of the CDR3 is 17 residues. CDR1 SGHAT and CDR2 FQNNGV come from the germline V gene. After removal of 0 bases from V and 1 base from J, the junction contained 6 bases not matched to a gene. The chain's CDR3 is CASSLDSGTGRTDTQYF. CDR3 coding DNA: TGTGCCAGCAGCTTAGATTCAGGGACAGGTCGCACAGATACGCAGTATTTT. Drawing the rest from reference TRBV11-2 and TRBJ2-3, the complete variable domain is EAGVAQSPRYKIIEKRQSVAFWCNPISGHATLYWYQQILGQGPKLLIQFQNNGVVDDSQLPKDRFSAERLKGVDSTLKIQPAKLEDSAVYLCASSLDSGTGRTDTQYFGPGTRLTVL.

This chain connects TRBV6-1 to TRBJ2-1, with D maybe TRBD1 (5 bases). CDR3 length equals 15 residues. The germline V gene encodes CDR1 MNHNS and CDR2 SASEGT. With 3 bases removed from V and 2 bases from J, the gap between germline ends came to 11 bases. The CDR3, as DNA: TGTGCCAGCAGTGATCAGGGTACTACCTACAATGAGCAGTTCTTC. Translated, it gives CASSDQGTTYNEQFF.

This sequence joins TRBV19 and TRBJ1-5; D gene uncertain. Germline V lookup: CDR1 LNHDA, CDR2 SQIVND (reference sequence). CDR3 length: 14 residues. V was shortened by 6 bases and J by 5 bases, with 14 bases between the two germline ends. In nucleotides, the CDR3 is TGTGCCAGTAGGAGCTCCGGACTCCATCAGCCCCAGCATTTT. Residues: CASRSSGLHQPQHF.

CDR3 in DNA: TGTGCCAGCAGCTTGGGTCAGGTCAGGGAGACCCAGTACTTC. Its protein is CASSLGQVRETQYF. The chain couples TRBV5-4 to TRBJ2-5; D gene uncertain. Germline V gives CDR1 SGHNT, CDR2 YYREEE (reference sequence). V gave up 0 bases and J gave up 5 bases, with 11 bases separating them. The CDR3 is made up of 14 amino acids.

The chain combines TRBV29-1 with TRBJ2-7; 8 positions match TRBD1. Per germline, CDR1 SQVTM and CDR2 ANQGSEA. The V and J ends lost 3 bases and 5 bases, in that order; junction bases with no gene match: 6. CDR3 length: 13 residues. The DNA for the CDR3 is TGCAGCGTTGACACTCAGGGGGCCCACGAGCAGTACTTC. Translating gives CSVDTQGAHEQYF.

This clone occurred a few times. J is TRBJ2-5 and V is TRBV10-3, with 7 bases fitting TRBD2. CDR1 is ENHRY, CDR2 SYGVKD, per germline. The CDR3 length is 14 residues. With V trimmed by 4 bases and J by 5 bases, 7 bases remained unmatched. CDR3: CAISAGGGGETQYF. CDR3 nucleotides: TGTGCCATCAGTGCCGGCGGGGGAGGGGAGACCCAGTACTTC.

V gene TRBV9 combines with J gene TRBJ1-5; D call uncertain. This CDR3 has 16 amino acids. CDR1 and CDR2 from the germline V gene are SGDLS and YYNGEE. V was pared by 3 bases and J by 1 base, with 14 bases between. As DNA, the CDR3 is TGTGCCAGCAGCGAGAAGTGGGGAGACAGCAATCAGCCCCAGCATTTT. Its protein is CASSEKWGDSNQPQHF.

This chain uses TRBV19 with TRBJ1-3, with 7 bases identical to TRBD1. Germline CDR1 reads LNHDA; CDR2 reads SQIVND (reference sequence). This CDR3 contains 15 residues. V shed 8 bases, J shed 0 bases, and the junction held 7 bases outside the gene matches. CDR3 DNA sequence: TGTGCCAGTTATCGAACAGGGGACTCTGGAAACACCATATATTTT. It yields the protein CASYRTGDSGNTIYF.

The chain has TRBV28 and TRBJ2-2; 7 bases are a match to TRBD1. This CDR3 contains 16 residues. V trimming: 0 bases; J trimming: 1 base; junction bases outside the gene matches: 2. CDR1 is MDHEN and CDR2 is SYDVKM in the germline V gene. The CDR3 coding sequence is TGTGCCAGCAGTTTATGGACAGGGAGGAACACCGGGGAGCTGTTTTTT. Translation gives CASSLWTGRNTGELFF.

V usage is TRBV6-1 and J usage is TRBJ2-7, with D perhaps TRBD2 (5 bases). CDR3 length: 14 residues. In germline, CDR1 is MNHNS, CDR2 SASEGT. V was shortened by 4 bases and J by 3 bases, with 13 bases between the two germline ends. The CDR3 DNA reads as TGTGCCAGCAGTGTAACTCGTGGGAGCTACGAGCAGTACTTC. It codes for CASSVTRGSYEQYF.

The rearrangement joins TRBV30 to TRBJ1-2; D might be TRBD1 (5 bases). Germline V gives CDR1 GTSNPN, CDR2 SVGIG (reference sequence). Trimming stripped 1 base from V and 6 bases from J, with 12 bases between. The CDR3 is made up of 13 amino acids. For the CDR3, the DNA is TGTGCCTGGAGTGGGGGGGTGTCTCATGGCTACACCTTC. This sequence encodes CAWSGGVSHGYTF.

In nucleotides, the CDR3 is TGTGCCAGCAGTGAAATGGCGGGGAGTCAGCCCCAGCATTTT. As protein: CASSEMAGSQPQHF. The chain has TRBV2 and TRBJ1-5; D is unclear. The CDR3 spans 14 residues. The germline gives CDR1 SNHLY, CDR2 FYNNEI. The germline V and J ends were trimmed by 2 bases and 6 bases, with 11 bases remaining between them.

The gene calls are TRBV23-1 and TRBJ1-5, with 9 bases identical to TRBD1. TRBV23-1 belongs to the ORF category, with a function that is uncertain. The CDR3 runs to 14 residues. The junction had 12 bases not matched to a gene; V was cut back by 8 bases and J by 10 bases. CDR3: CASWGDRVFEPQHF. CDR3 coding DNA: TGCGCCAGCTGGGGGGACAGGGTTTTTGAACCCCAGCATTTT.

The chain has TRBV28 and TRBJ1-5; D is unresolved. Germline V gene data show CDR1 as MDHEN and CDR2 as SYDVKM. The CDR3 covers 16 residues. V lost 3 bases and J 9 bases, leaving 21 bases between the germline ends. This chain's CDR3 is CASSFNLQAGLRPQHF. CDR3 nucleotides: TGTGCCAGCAGTTTCAACCTTCAGGCAGGCTTAAGGCCCCAGCATTTT.

This rearrangement joins TRBV6-1 to TRBJ2-1; 7 nucleotides line up with TRBD2. With 3 bases clipped from V and 0 bases from J, the junction kept 2 bases outside the gene matches. The CDR3 consists of 15 residues. Germline loops: CDR1 MNHNS, CDR2 SASEGT. The CDR3 bases are TGTGCCAGCAGTGATCGGGGGGACTCCTACAATGAGCAGTTCTTC. Protein: CASSDRGDSYNEQFF.

The genes are TRBV28 and TRBJ1-1, with D hard to call. Germline CDR1 and CDR2: MDHEN and SYDVKM. Trimming took 11 bases from V and 2 from J, leaving 15 bases between them. The CDR3 spans 13 residues. The CDR3 DNA follows: TGTGCCGCGGCCCCCCACGGTAACACTGAAGCTTTCTTT. The encoded protein is CAAAPHGNTEAFF.